Listed below are T cell receptor beta chains from one sample, sequenced in a study of blood T cell repertoires in COVID-19. The table came from immunoSEQ multiplex PCR; TCRdb's copy has only in-frame clones and leaves some out. The repertoire consists of approximately 250,000 clones, with approximately 85% occurring once and the leading ten covering around 0.97%. The sequenced sample consisted of peripheral blood. These receptors were collected from a man between 35 and 55 years old with acute or convalescent COVID-19. Each CDR3 is given with its conserved first and last residue. The order of the fields is D gene, V gene, J gene, clone size, CDR3 DNA, CDR3 protein. A D gene is named only where the DNA matches it firmly. The listing skips clone size in some rows; elsewhere it reads once, few, many or a size class.

>TRBD1|TRBV11-2|TRBJ1-1|-
TGTGCCAGCAGCCTCGGACAGGCGGGAGCTTTCTTT
CASSLGQAGAFF
>TRBD2|TRBV7-2|TRBJ2-2|-
TGTGCCAGCGCCCAGAGCGGGGGGGCCGGGGAGCTGTTTTTT
CASAQSGGAGELFF
>-|TRBV28|TRBJ2-1|-
TGTGCCAGCAGTTTACTAAGCGGAGGCTCCTACAATGAGCAGTTCTTC
CASSLLSGGSYNEQFF
>-|TRBV5-1|TRBJ1-2|-
TGCGCCAGCAGCACCGAGCCCGGCTATGGCTACACCTTC
CASSTEPGYGYTF
>-|TRBV5-1|TRBJ1-5|-
TGCGCCAGCAGCCCAGACAGTTACCGTCAGCCCCAGCATTTT
CASSPDSYRQPQHF
>-|TRBV6-5|TRBJ1-1|-
TGTGCCAGCAGTTACGGAGGGGGGGCGAGGGGGACTGAAGCTTTCTTT
CASSYGGGARGTEAFF
>TRBD2|TRBV4-1|TRBJ2-5|-
TGCGCCAGCAGCCAAGGGTTCAGCGGGGCACAAGAGACCCAGTACTTC
CASSQGFSGAQETQYF
>-|TRBV3-1/TRBV3-2|TRBJ2-6|once
TGTGCCAGCAGCCCCCGGAATGCCCGGACAGACTCTGGGGCCAACGTCCTGACTTTC
CASSPRNARTDSGANVLTF
>-|TRBV6-5|TRBJ2-7|-
TGTGCCAGCACCAGCACAGGGCCCTCGGACGAGCAGTACTTC
CASTSTGPSDEQYF
>-|TRBV19|TRBJ1-2|-
TGTGCCAGTAGTATATGGAGCAGTTTCAACTATGGCTACACCTTC
CASSIWSSFNYGYTF
>TRBD1|TRBV19|TRBJ2-2|-
TGTGCCAGTAGGGGACAGGGGCCGAACACCGGGGAGCTGTTTTTT
CASRGQGPNTGELFF
>-|TRBV5-1|TRBJ1-3|-
TGCGCCAGCAGCCCATCCGACAGGAGCTCTGGAAACACCATATATTTT
CASSPSDRSSGNTIYF
>-|TRBV28|TRBJ1-5|-
TGTGCCAGCAGTCTAACCGTTAGCAATCAGCCCCAGCATTTT
CASSLTVSNQPQHF
>TRBD1|TRBV25-1|TRBJ1-6|-
TGTGCCAGCAGGCCCCCGGGACAGGGGTGGCCACCCCTCCACTTT
CASRPPGQGWPPLHF
>TRBD2|TRBV5-1|TRBJ2-5|-
TGCGCCAGCAGCTACGGGACTAGCGGGGGAGAGACCCAGTACTTC
CASSYGTSGGETQYF
>-|TRBV19|TRBJ1-2|-
TGTGCCAGTAGTATATCCTGGCGGGGGGATGGTGGCTACACCTTC
CASSISWRGDGGYTF
>-|TRBV18|TRBJ1-1|-
TGTGCCAGCTCACCCTCGGGGGGGAGCACTGAAGCTTTCTTT
CASSPSGGSTEAFF
>-|TRBV28|TRBJ2-7|-
TGTGCCAGCAGCCCCCCCAGAGGCGAGCAGTACTTC
CASSPPRGEQYF
>-|TRBV5-6|TRBJ1-1|-
TGTGCCAGCAGCTTAGTAGGGGTGAACACTGAAGCTTTCTTT
CASSLVGVNTEAFF
>-|TRBV25-1|TRBJ1-3|-
TGTGCCAGCAGTGACAGGGACTCTGGAAACACCATATATTTT
CASSDRDSGNTIYF
>-|TRBV28|TRBJ1-5|-
TGTGCCAGCAGTTTAGTGGGCCAGCCCCAGCATTTT
CASSLVGQPQHF
>TRBD1|TRBV7-2|TRBJ1-2|-
TGTGCCAGCAGCCCGGGACAGGGCTACTATGGCTACACCTTC
CASSPGQGYYGYTF
>TRBD1|TRBV24-1|TRBJ1-4|-
TGTGCCACCACCTTGGTCGGACAGGTAGACGAAAAACTGTTTTTT
CATTLVGQVDEKLFF
>-|TRBV21-1|TRBJ1-1|few
TGTGCCAGCAGCAAGGGTGGAGCTGAAGCTTTCTTT
CASSKGGAEAFF
>-|TRBV30|TRBJ1-1|few
TGTGCCTGGGGGCACGCGGGGGGCCTTTGGGCTTTCTTT
CAWGHAGGLWAFF
>TRBD2|TRBV7-2|TRBJ2-3|-
TGTGCCAGCAGCCGTATCCGGGGGGGCCCAACAGATACGCAGTATTTT
CASSRIRGGPTDTQYF
>-|TRBV4-2|TRBJ1-2|-
TGTGCCAGCAGCCAAGATGATACAGAAAACTATGGCTACACCTTC
CASSQDDTENYGYTF
>-|TRBV2|TRBJ2-1|-
TGTGCCACCAATGCGGGGTCAAGTGTGGGTGAGCAGTTCTTC
CATNAGSSVGEQFF
>TRBD1|TRBV7-9|TRBJ2-1|-
TGTGCCAGCAGCTTAGACAGGGGCCATGAGCAGTTCTTC
CASSLDRGHEQFF
>-|TRBV11-2|TRBJ1-1|-
TGTGCCAGCAGCTTAGGAGGGATCACTGAAGCTTTCTTT
CASSLGGITEAFF
>-|TRBV5-5|TRBJ1-1|-
TGTGCCAGCAGCGGCAGGGGACTGAACACTGAAGCTTTCTTT
CASSGRGLNTEAFF
>-|TRBV5-6|TRBJ1-4|-
TGTGCCAGCAGCTTGGGTAGTAATGAAAAACTGTTTTTT
CASSLGSNEKLFF
>-|TRBV3-1/TRBV3-2|TRBJ1-4|-
TGTGCCAGCAGCCCAAGCGGCCGGCGGGACCTACATTTT
CASSPSGRRDLHF
>TRBD1|TRBV5-8|TRBJ2-2|-
TGTGCCAGCAGCTTGGGACAGGGGCCCGGGGAGCTGTTTTTT
CASSLGQGPGELFF
>-|TRBV2|TRBJ1-4|once
TGTGCCAGCAAGCCCGCGGCAGGGGCTAATGAAAAACTGTTTTTT
CASKPAAGANEKLFF